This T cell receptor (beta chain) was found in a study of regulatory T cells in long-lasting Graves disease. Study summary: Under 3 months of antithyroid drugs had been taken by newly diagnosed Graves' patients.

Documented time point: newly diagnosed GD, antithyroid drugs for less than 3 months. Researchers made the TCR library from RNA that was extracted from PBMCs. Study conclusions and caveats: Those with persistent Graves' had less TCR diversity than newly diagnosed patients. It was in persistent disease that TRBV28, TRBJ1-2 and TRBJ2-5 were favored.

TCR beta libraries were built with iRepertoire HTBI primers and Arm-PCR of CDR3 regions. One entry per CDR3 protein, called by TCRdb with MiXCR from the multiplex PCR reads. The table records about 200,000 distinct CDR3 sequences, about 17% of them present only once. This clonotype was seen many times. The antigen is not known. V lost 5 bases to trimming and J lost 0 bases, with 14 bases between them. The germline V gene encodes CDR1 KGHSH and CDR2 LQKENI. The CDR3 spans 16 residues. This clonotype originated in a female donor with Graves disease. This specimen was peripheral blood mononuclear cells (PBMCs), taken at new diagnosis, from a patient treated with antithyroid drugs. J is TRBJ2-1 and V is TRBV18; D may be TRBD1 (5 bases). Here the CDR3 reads CASSGYDSLSYNEQFF. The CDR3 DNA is TGTGCCAGCTCAGGGTACGACAGCCTCTCCTACAATGAGCAGTTCTTC.